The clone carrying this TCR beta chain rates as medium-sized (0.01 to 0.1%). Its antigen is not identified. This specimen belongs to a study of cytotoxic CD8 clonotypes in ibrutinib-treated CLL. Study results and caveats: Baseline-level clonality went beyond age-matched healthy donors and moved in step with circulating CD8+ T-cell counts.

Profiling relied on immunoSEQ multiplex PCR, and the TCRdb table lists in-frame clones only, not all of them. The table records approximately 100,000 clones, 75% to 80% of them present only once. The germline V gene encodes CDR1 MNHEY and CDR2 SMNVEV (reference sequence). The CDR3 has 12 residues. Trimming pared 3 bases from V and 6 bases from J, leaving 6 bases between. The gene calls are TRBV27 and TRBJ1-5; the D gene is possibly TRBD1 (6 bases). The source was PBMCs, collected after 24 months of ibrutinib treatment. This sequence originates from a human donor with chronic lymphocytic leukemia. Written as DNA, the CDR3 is TGTGCCAGCAGTTTCAGGGGTCAGCCCCAGCATTTT. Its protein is CASSFRGQPQHF.